The 23 T cell receptor beta chains below were found in one sample sequenced in a study of T cells after yellow fever vaccination (dated by TCRdb to the late 2010s). The protocol used for the library was 5' RACE. Instrument used: Illumina HiSeq 2500. TCRdb reanalyzed the raw reads on its own, using fastp at Q25 for trimming and MiXCR for clone calling, and kept in-frame beta chains. Rows merge per CDR3 protein into single entries with the most common DNA and genes. This sample gives 550,000 or so distinct CDR3 sequences in total; about 19% of them show up just once. Roughly an eighth of the sample goes to the ten largest clones. The treatment or condition label, as the study defines it: live attenuated yellow fever vaccine strain. The input for sequencing was PBMCs, taken 15 days after the yellow fever booster vaccination. The receptor source for this set is a man aged 30-40 years who received the YFV17D yellow fever vaccine.

This clonotype appeared a few times. The chain combines TRBV4-3 with TRBJ2-5, with D perhaps given as TRBD1 or TRBD2 (6 bases each). Trimming left V 3 bases short and J 5 bases short, with 13 bases between. The CDR3 contains 14 residues. Germline values: CDR1 LGHNA, CDR2 YSLEER. The CDR3 region has the DNA TGCGCCAGCAGCCACGCGACTAGGGGGGAGACCCAGTACTTC. Translating gives CASSHATRGETQYF.

This clonotype has more than one count but fewer than ten. CDR3 sequence: CASSGGTGDSYEQYF. The DNA of the CDR3 is TGTGCCAGCAGCGGAGGGACAGGGGATTCCTACGAGCAGTACTTC. The chain combines TRBV5-4 with TRBJ2-7; TRBD1 aligns across 10 bases. The CDR3 sequence is 15 residues long. The V and J ends lost 4 bases and 1 base, in that order; junction bases with no gene match: 5. In germline, CDR1 is SGHNT, CDR2 YYREEE (reference sequence).

V and J are TRBV2 and TRBJ2-3, with D possibly matching TRBD2 (5 bases). Germline values: CDR1 SNHLY, CDR2 FYNNEI. This CDR3 is 13 amino acids long. Deletions cut 7 bases from V and 0 bases from J, with 8 bases between. CDR3 DNA sequence: TGTGCCAGCAAAGGGAGTAGCACAGATACGCAGTATTTT. Encoded protein: CASKGSSTDTQYF.

The chain employs TRBV27 and TRBJ2-1; perhaps TRBD1 as D (5 bases). This CDR3 is 16 amino acids long. CDR1 is MNHEY, CDR2 SMNVEV, per germline (reference sequence). The ends were cut back, 3 bases at V and 4 bases at J, with 16 bases in the middle. The CDR3 DNA sequence: TGTGCCAGCAGTTTTGCCTTGACAGCTATTTACAATGAGCAGTTCTTC. Translating gives CASSFALTAIYNEQFF.

The table lists this clonotype with a few counts. The gene calls are TRBV7-7 and TRBJ2-1; 11 bases line up with TRBD2. The CDR3 runs 19 residues. The junction had 17 bases not matched to a gene; V was cut back by 8 bases and J by 2 bases. The germline V gene has CDR1 SSHAT and CDR2 FNYEAQ (reference sequence). The CDR3 is CASFPVGSGRALAYNEQFF. CDR3 in DNA: TGTGCCAGCTTCCCGGTTGGTAGCGGGAGGGCGCTTGCCTACAATGAGCAGTTCTTC. Looking up the rest from reference TRBV7-7 and TRBJ2-1 gives the full variable domain: GAGVSQSPRYKVTKRGQDVTLRCDPISSHATLYWYQQALGQGPEFLTYFNYEAQPDKSGLPSDRFSAERPEGSISTLTIQRTEQRDSAMYRCASFPVGSGRALAYNEQFFGPGTRLTVL.

This clonotype was seen only a few times. The J gene is TRBJ1-4, the V gene TRBV5-5; TRBD1 aligns across 8 bases. Germline V gene data show CDR1 as SGHKS and CDR2 as YYEKEE (reference sequence). This CDR3 region has 14 residues. V lost 4 bases and J lost 6; bases outside the gene matches: 5. Here the CDR3 DNA reads TGTGCCAGCAGCCCCGGGACAGGATATGAAAAACTGTTTTTT. This sequence encodes CASSPGTGYEKLFF.

This clonotype has more than one count but fewer than ten. V and J are TRBV7-2 and TRBJ1-6, with D possibly TRBD1 on 5 matching bases. CDR3 size: 12 residues. V was shortened by 1 base and J by 15 bases, with 10 bases between the two germline ends. The germline V gene encodes CDR1 SGHTA and CDR2 FQGNSA. CDR3 amino acids: CASSLVGTLLHF. DNA of the CDR3: TGTGCCAGCAGCTTAGTGGGGACCCTCCTCCACTTT.

The V gene is TRBV2, the J gene TRBJ2-1; unclear D gene. CDR3 length: 12 residues. V lost 3 bases and J lost 5, with 5 bases in between. The V gene's germline CDR1 is SNHLY and CDR2 FYNNEI. This CDR3 is CASSESHNEQFF. The DNA for the CDR3 is TGTGCCAGCAGTGAGTCCCACAATGAGCAGTTCTTC.

The chain is built from TRBV9 and TRBJ2-3; D is perhaps TRBD1 (6 bases). Germline lookup yields CDR1 SGDLS and CDR2 YYNGEE. The length of the CDR3 is 15 residues. V was pared by 2 bases and J by 6 bases, with 16 bases between. CDR3 DNA: TGTGCCAGCAGCGTGAGGGAAGGGCAGGGGGATACGCAGTATTTT. It yields the protein CASSVREGQGDTQYF. Based on the CDR3 plus reference TRBV9 and TRBJ2-3, the full variable domain is DSGVTQTPKHLITATGQRVTLRCSPRSGDLSVYWYQQSLDQGLQFLIQYYNGEERAKGNILERFSAQQFPDLHSELNLSSLELGDSALYFCASSVREGQGDTQYFGPGTRLTVL.

The rearrangement joins TRBV10-2 to TRBJ1-5, with 7 nucleotides matching TRBD1. CDR1 and CDR2 (germline): WSHSY, SAAADI. The CDR3 runs to 14 residues. With V trimmed by 6 bases and J by 7 bases, 9 bases remained unmatched. In nucleotides, the CDR3 is TGCGCCAGCAGGGATCGACAGGGAGGCCAGCCCCAGCATTTT. It is translated as CASRDRQGGQPQHF.

This clonotype was seen a few times. The junction departs from the called germline gene at one end, perhaps through a read error. The DNA of the CDR3 is TGCAGTGTCCCATTAGTGGACTCCTATGAGCAGTACTTC. Protein: CSVPLVDSYEQYF. The chain uses TRBV20-1 and TRBJ2-7; D may be TRBD2 (5 bases). This CDR3 is built from 13 residues. Germline V CDR1 and CDR2: DFQATT, SNEGSKA (reference sequence).

The rearrangement joins TRBV21-1 to TRBJ2-3. TRBV21-1 is a documented pseudogene. The length of the CDR3 is 18 residues. In DNA form, the CDR3 reads TGTGCCAGCAGGCCCATTCGACGCCAACAATGGGGCACAGATACGCAGTATTTT. Amino acids: CASRPIRRQQWGTDTQYF.

This clonotype was picked up a small number of times. The final CDR3 position lacks the conserved phenylalanine or tryptophan, pointing to a likely read error. The gene calls are TRBV5-5 and TRBJ2-3; D possibly uses TRBD1 or TRBD2 (5 bases each). CDR3 length: 13 residues. Trimming cost V 7 bases and J 10 bases, with 19 bases left between them. The germline V gene encodes CDR1 SGHKS and CDR2 YYEKEE (reference sequence). CDR3 sequence reads: CASSSGPEGAQYL. The DNA of the CDR3 is TGTGCCAGCTCGTCGGGGCCTGAGGGAGCGCAGTATCTT.

In this sample, this clonotype turned up a few times. The V gene is TRBV7-9, the J gene TRBJ1-2; D is possibly TRBD1 (5 bases). This CDR3 has 14 amino acids. Germline CDR1 and CDR2: SEHNR and FQNEAQ (reference sequence). V gave up 4 bases and J gave up 0 bases, with 9 bases separating them. CDR3 nucleotides: TGTGCCAGCAGCTGGGACCCAACTAACTATGGCTACACCTTC. As protein: CASSWDPTNYGYTF. Full variable domain (rest looked up from reference TRBV7-9 and TRBJ1-2): DTGVSQNPRHKITKRGQNVTFRCDPISEHNRLYWYRQTLGQGPEFLTYFQNEAQLEKSRLLSDRFSAERPKGSFSTLEIQRTEQGDSAMYLCASSWDPTNYGYTFGSGTRLTVV.

With regard to this clonotype: Given a much more abundant clone one base away, this may be a read error. The V gene is TRBV5-1, the J gene TRBJ2-3; the D gene is possibly TRBD1 (5 bases). There are 15 residues in the CDR3. CDR1 and CDR2 from the germline V gene are SGHRS and YFSETQ. The chain's CDR3 is CASSLTGEGTDTEYF. The CDR3 region has the DNA TGCGCCAGCAGCCTCACAGGAGAAGGCACAGATACGGAGTATTTT.

This chain connects TRBV10-3 to TRBJ1-1; D might be TRBD1 (5 bases). The germline V gene encodes CDR1 ENHRY and CDR2 SYGVKD. The CDR3 has 13 residues. Trimming pared 7 bases from V and 3 bases from J, leaving 12 bases between. The CDR3 bases are TGTGCCATCACCGTCCGGGGGGACACTGAAGCTTTCTTT. This gives the protein CAITVRGDTEAFF.

The chain employs TRBV11-2 and TRBJ2-1; 8 bases map to TRBD1. With V trimmed by 6 bases and J by 6 bases, 13 bases remained unmatched. Germline CDR1 and CDR2: SGHAT and FQNNGV. The CDR3 loop spans 16 amino acids. The CDR3 region has the DNA TGTGCCAGCAGTACCCTCAGGGGGCGGATGAGCAATGAGCAGTTCTTC. Protein: CASSTLRGRMSNEQFF.

This clonotype appeared a few times. This rearrangement joins TRBV5-1 to TRBJ2-1, with D possibly called TRBD1 or TRBD2 (5 bases each). V was clipped by 7 bases and J by 6 bases, with 14 bases between them. The CDR3 is 13 residues long. Germline V gene data show CDR1 as SGHRS and CDR2 as YFSETQ. This CDR3 is CASAGGGGNEQFF. The DNA for the CDR3 is TGCGCCAGCGCAGGCGGTGGGGGCAATGAGCAGTTCTTC.

Only a few counts were recorded for this clonotype. The chain employs TRBV28 and TRBJ2-6, with a weak D call TRBD2 (6 bases). Germline CDR1 and CDR2: MDHEN and SYDVKM. The CDR3 consists of 20 residues. With 4 bases removed from V and 0 bases from J, the gap between germline ends came to 22 bases. CDR3 nucleotides: TGTGCCAGCAGTTCCCCCCGTAGCCAGCGGGCAAGCTCTGGGGCCAACGTCCTGACTTTC. Residues: CASSSPRSQRASSGANVLTF. The complete variable domain, with remaining parts taken from reference TRBV28 and TRBJ2-6, reads DVKVTQSSRYLVKRTGEKVFLECVQDMDHENMFWYRQDPGLGLRLIYFSYDVKMKEKGDIPEGYSVSREKKERFSLILESASTNQTSMYLCASSSPRSQRASSGANVLTFGAGSRLTVL.

The chain couples TRBV5-5 to TRBJ2-3, with D perhaps given as TRBD1 or TRBD2 (6 bases each). The CDR3 is 17 residues long. V lost 1 base and J lost 1, with 16 bases in between. CDR1 SGHKS and CDR2 YYEKEE come from the germline V gene (reference sequence). CDR3 DNA sequence: TGTGCCAGCAGCTTGTCCGGGACACTAGCCGGCACAGATACGCAGTATTTT. Its translation is CASSLSGTLAGTDTQYF. The variable domain in full, completed from reference TRBV5-5 and TRBJ2-3, reads DAGVTQSPTHLIKTRGQQVTLRCSPISGHKSVSWYQQVLGQGPQFIFQYYEKEERGRGNFPDRFSARQFPNYSSELNVNALLLGDSALYLCASSLSGTLAGTDTQYFGPGTRLTVL.

The V gene is TRBV5-4, the J gene TRBJ2-2; TRBD1 matches at 11 bases. Germline V lookup: CDR1 SGHNT, CDR2 YYREEE (reference sequence). This CDR3 region has 16 residues. V was pared by 0 bases and J by 5 bases, with 3 bases of the junction left unmatched. CDR3 residues: CASSLGGDRGTGELFF. CDR3 in DNA: TGTGCCAGCAGCTTGGGAGGGGACAGGGGGACCGGGGAGCTGTTTTTT.

The rearrangement uses TRBV20-1 and TRBJ2-1; 8 bases agree with TRBD2. The CDR3 sequence is 15 residues long. The V and J ends lost 4 bases and 1 base, in that order; junction bases with no gene match: 6. Germline CDR1 is DFQATT and CDR2 is SNEGSKA (reference sequence). CDR3 protein: CSATRLARSYNEQFF. The DNA for the CDR3 is TGCAGTGCTACCAGACTAGCGAGGTCCTACAATGAGCAGTTCTTC.

Notes on this clonotype: The junction does not match germline at one end; this may be a read error. The gene calls are TRBV9 and TRBJ1-2; TRBD1 matches 7 bases. Germline CDR1 is SGDLS and CDR2 is YYNGEE. CDR3 size: 15 residues. The CDR3 sequence is CASSTHRGGLGGHTF. CDR3 nucleotide sequence: TGTGCCAGCAGCACCCACAGGGGAGGATTGGGTGGCCACACCTTC.